This T cell receptor beta chain emerged from a study of cytotoxic CD8 clonotypes in ibrutinib-treated CLL. Study-level background: It was after a median about 11 months of treatment, range 6 to 36, that response samples were taken. Study observations and caveats: Exceeding age-matched healthy donors, baseline clonality also tracked the counts of circulating CD8+ T cells.

Sequencing was designed to attain a depth spanning 1 in 200,000 to 1 in 1 million T cells. Data came from immunoSEQ multiplex PCR; TCRdb stores just in-frame clones and leaves some out. The data show over 120,000 clones, 80% seen once. Points on this clone: The target antigen is unknown.

V lost 5 bases and J lost 1; bases outside the gene matches: 8. The CDR3 sequence is 17 residues long. Germline assignment: CDR1 SGHTA and CDR2 FQGTGA. The material sequenced was PBMCs, taken after 36 months of ibrutinib treatment. The source of this sequence is a human donor with chronic lymphocytic leukemia. This sequence joins TRBV7-3 and TRBJ2-3, with 11 positions matching TRBD2. The DNA of the CDR3 is TGTGCCAGCAGCCCCGATTTGACTAGCGGGGGCACAGATACGCAGTATTTT. Translation: CASSPDLTSGGTDTQYF.